These 10 T cell receptor beta chains originate from one sample sequenced in a study of cytomegalovirus exposure and HLA in healthy donors. The assay was immunoSEQ multiplex PCR, and TCRdb's table has in-frame clones only and misses some. The table shows 120,000 to 150,000 clones, with around 90% occurring only once. Sequenced material: PBMCs. The receptors derive from a woman younger than 35 in good health and CMV-seropositive.

CDR3: CASSPGQLTEAFF. CDR3 nucleotide sequence: TGTGCCAGCAGCCCCGGACAGCTTACTGAAGCTTTCTTT. The genes are TRBV7-2 and TRBJ1-1; maybe TRBD1 (6 bases). CDR3 length: 13 residues. Per the germline V gene, CDR1 is SGHTA and CDR2 is FQGNSA. V shed 5 bases and J shed 5 bases, with 12 bases lying between them. Filled out from reference TRBV7-2 and TRBJ1-1, the complete variable domain reads GAGVSQSPSNKVTEKGKDVELRCDPISGHTALYWYRQSLGQGLEFLIYFQGNSAPDKSGLPSDRFSAERTGGSVSTLTIQRTQQEDSAVYLCASSPGQLTEAFFGQGTRLTVV.

CDR3 sequence reads: CASSRRNREAEYGYTF. CDR3 coding DNA: TGCGCCAGCAGCCGCCGGAACAGGGAAGCGGAGTATGGCTACACCTTC. V is TRBV4-1 and J is TRBJ1-2; TRBD1 is a possible D gene (6 bases). The CDR3 is made up of 16 amino acids. From germline, CDR1 is MGHRA and CDR2 YSYEKL. V gave up 4 bases and J gave up 5 bases, with 20 bases separating them.

This sequence joins TRBV30 and TRBJ1-1; 7 nucleotides match TRBD1. This CDR3 has 14 residues. With 4 bases clipped from V and 0 bases from J, the junction kept 5 bases outside the gene matches. Germline CDR1 is GTSNPN and CDR2 is SVGIG (reference sequence). The CDR3 is CAWNPTGLNTEAFF. For the CDR3, the DNA is TGTGCCTGGAACCCGACAGGGCTGAACACTGAAGCTTTCTTT.

The chain combines TRBV6-5 with TRBJ1-1; maybe TRBD1 (5 bases). V was pared by 4 bases and J by 4 bases, with 13 bases between. This CDR3 region has 14 residues. Germline V lookup: CDR1 MNHEY, CDR2 SVGAGI. CDR3 sequence reads: CASSFNHGGTEAFF. CDR3 nucleotides: TGTGCCAGCAGTTTTAACCACGGGGGCACTGAAGCTTTCTTT.

The chain combines TRBV7-2 with TRBJ2-3, with 10 bases matching TRBD2. The CDR3 covers 16 residues. Unmatched junction bases numbered 6, after V lost 0 bases and J lost 6 bases. CDR1 SGHTA and CDR2 FQGNSA come from the germline V gene. CDR3 sequence (DNA): TGTGCCAGCAGCTTAGCCCCCAGCGGGGGGGCCGATACGCAGTATTTT. It yields the protein CASSLAPSGGADTQYF.

V and J are TRBV7-2 and TRBJ2-1; 11 nucleotides agree with TRBD2. The germline gives CDR1 SGHTA, CDR2 FQGNSA. The V and J ends lost 3 bases and 8 bases, in that order; junction bases with no gene match: 9. The CDR3 is made up of 16 amino acids. CDR3 residues: CASSLGVAGGWDEQFF. For the CDR3, the DNA is TGTGCCAGCAGCTTGGGAGTAGCGGGAGGGTGGGATGAGCAGTTCTTC.

This clone was seen once. The J gene is TRBJ1-2, the V gene TRBV6-5; D remains unclear. CDR1 and CDR2 (germline): MNHEY, SVGAGI. The CDR3 has 16 residues. V dropped 0 bases and J dropped 1 base, with 12 bases sitting between them. The CDR3 region has the DNA TGTGCCAGCAGTTACTCTCCAGCTGCGGTTAACTATGGCTACACCTTC. Its protein product is CASSYSPAAVNYGYTF.

This rearrangement joins TRBV2 to TRBJ1-3; D is perhaps TRBD1 (5 bases). Trimming removed 3 bases from V and 0 bases from J, with 9 bases in between. Germline assignment: CDR1 SNHLY and CDR2 FYNNEI. The CDR3 is 15 amino acids. The CDR3 here is CASSEQQVSGNTIYF. The CDR3 region has the DNA TGTGCCAGCAGTGAGCAACAGGTCTCTGGAAACACCATATATTTT. Full variable domain (remainder filled in from reference TRBV2 and TRBJ1-3): EPEVTQTPSHQVTQMGQEVILRCVPISNHLYFYWYRQILGQKVEFLVSFYNNEISEKSEIFDDQFSVERPDGSNFTLKIRSTKLEDSAMYFCASSEQQVSGNTIYFGEGSWLTVV.

This chain connects TRBV10-3 to TRBJ1-4; D remains unclear. CDR1 ENHRY and CDR2 SYGVKD come from the germline V gene. CDR3 size: 14 residues. V was shortened by 6 bases and J by 2 bases, with 10 bases between the two germline ends. For the CDR3, the DNA is TGTGCCATCAGAGCCGGGGTTACTAATGAAAAACTGTTTTTT. This codes for CAIRAGVTNEKLFF.

The chain recombines TRBV6-5 with TRBJ2-4; 9 bases match TRBD1. CDR1 MNHEY and CDR2 SVGAGI come from the germline V gene. The CDR3 is 16 amino acids. The V segment lost 1 base and the J segment 6 bases; nucleotides outside the gene matches: 7. The CDR3 region is CASSYLQGAGGNIQYF. The CDR3 DNA sequence: TGTGCCAGCAGTTACTTACAGGGGGCTGGGGGAAACATTCAGTACTTC.